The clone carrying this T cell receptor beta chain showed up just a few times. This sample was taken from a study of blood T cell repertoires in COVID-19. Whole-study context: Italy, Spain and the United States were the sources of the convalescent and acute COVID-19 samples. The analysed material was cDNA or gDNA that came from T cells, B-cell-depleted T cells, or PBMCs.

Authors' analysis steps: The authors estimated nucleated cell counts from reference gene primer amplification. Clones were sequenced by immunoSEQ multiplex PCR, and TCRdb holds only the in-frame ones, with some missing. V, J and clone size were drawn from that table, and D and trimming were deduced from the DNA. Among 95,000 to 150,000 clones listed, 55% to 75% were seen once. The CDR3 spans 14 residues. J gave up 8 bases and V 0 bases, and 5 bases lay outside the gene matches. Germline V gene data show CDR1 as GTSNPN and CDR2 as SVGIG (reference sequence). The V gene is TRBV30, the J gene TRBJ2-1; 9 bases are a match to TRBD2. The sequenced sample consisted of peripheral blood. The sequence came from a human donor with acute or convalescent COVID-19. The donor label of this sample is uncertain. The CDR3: CAWSVVAGDDEQFF. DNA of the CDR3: TGTGCCTGGAGTGTGGTAGCGGGGGACGATGAGCAGTTCTTC.